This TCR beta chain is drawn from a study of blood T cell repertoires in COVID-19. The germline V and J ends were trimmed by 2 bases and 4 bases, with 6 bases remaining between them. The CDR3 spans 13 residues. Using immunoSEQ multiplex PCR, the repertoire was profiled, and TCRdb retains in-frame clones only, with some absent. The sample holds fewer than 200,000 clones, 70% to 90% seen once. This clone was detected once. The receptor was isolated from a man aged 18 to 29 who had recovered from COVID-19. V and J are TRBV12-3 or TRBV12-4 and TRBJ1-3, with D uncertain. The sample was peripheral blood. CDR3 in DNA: TGTGCCAGCAGTTTAAATTCGGGAAACACCATATATTTT. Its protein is CASSLNSGNTIYF.